The 22 T cell receptor beta chains reported below all come from one sample, sequenced in a study of blood T cell repertoires in COVID-19 (dated by TCRdb to about 2020). The library was built by means of the immunoSEQ multiplex PCR assay. Drawn from immuneACCESS, this table holds only the in-frame rearrangements with V and J called that TCRdb kept. Clones are partly lost; checked studies trace under half to an unresolved V gene and leave the rest unexplained. Present in this sample are some 100,000 clones, approximately 90% of which were seen just once. The top ten constitute 19% of the sample. Sequencing was done on a sample of peripheral blood. These receptors were obtained from a human donor with acute or convalescent COVID-19. The donor label of this sample is uncertain.

V and J are TRBV28 and TRBJ1-2; D may be TRBD1 (5 bases). CDR1 and CDR2 (germline): MDHEN, SYDVKM. With 6 bases removed from V and 7 bases from J, the gap between germline ends came to 15 bases. This CDR3 contains 13 residues. The CDR3 spells CASSGPGWAGYTF. CDR3 coding DNA: TGTGCCAGCAGCGGGCCAGGGTGGGCTGGCTACACCTTC.

J is TRBJ2-1 and V is TRBV10-3, with 7 nucleotides matching TRBD2. The CDR3 runs 14 residues. CDR1 and CDR2 (germline): ENHRY, SYGVKD. V lost 4 bases and J lost 6; bases outside the gene matches: 6. The CDR3 reads CAISGTWTSNEQFF. The CDR3 DNA reads TGTGCCATCAGTGGGACCTGGACTAGCAATGAGCAGTTCTTC.

This clone was seen just once. The chain has TRBV7-3 and TRBJ2-1; D gene unclear. Trimming shortened V by 4 bases and J by 6 bases, and 7 bases separated the two germline ends. This CDR3 contains 12 residues. Germline CDR1 reads SGHTA; CDR2 reads FQGTGA. The CDR3 is CASSSTSNEQFF. The CDR3 coding sequence is TGTGCCAGCAGCTCTACGTCCAATGAGCAGTTCTTC. Variable domain in full (rest from reference TRBV7-3 and TRBJ2-1): GAGVSQTPSNKVTEKGKYVELRCDPISGHTALYWYRQSLGQGPEFLIYFQGTGAADDSGLPNDRFFAVRPEGSVSTLKIQRTERGDSAVYLCASSSTSNEQFFGPGTRLTVL.

The V and J genes are TRBV19 and TRBJ2-1; 7 nucleotides match TRBD1. This CDR3 has 16 amino acids. Germline loops: CDR1 LNHDA, CDR2 SQIVND (reference sequence). Unmatched junction bases numbered 6, after V lost 4 bases and J lost 0 bases. Here the CDR3 reads CASSKGDRASYNEQFF. CDR3 nucleotides: TGTGCCAGTAGTAAAGGAGACAGGGCCTCCTACAATGAGCAGTTCTTC. Complete variable domain (other parts from reference TRBV19 and TRBJ2-1): DGGITQSPKYLFRKEGQNVTLSCEQNLNHDAMYWYRQDPGQGLRLIYYSQIVNDFQKGDIAEGYSVSREKKESFPLTVTSAQKNPTAFYLCASSKGDRASYNEQFFGPGTRLTVL.

This clone was seen once. The V call is TRBV7-2, the J call TRBJ1-1, with TRBD1 matching 8 bases. V lost 4 bases, J lost 6 bases, and 10 bases stayed unmatched. This CDR3 has 15 amino acids. Germline V CDR1 and CDR2: SGHTA, FQGNSA. CDR3 coding DNA: TGTGCCAGCAGCTCCCACGGACAGGGACTCTCTGAAGCTTTCTTT. Translation gives CASSSHGQGLSEAFF.

This chain links TRBV7-2 with TRBJ1-1; TRBD1 matches 8 bases. The CDR3 loop spans 13 amino acids. J was trimmed by 8 bases and V by 5 bases; bases with no gene match: 7. Per germline, CDR1 SGHTA and CDR2 FQGNSA. CDR3 bases: TGTGCCAGCAGCCAACTCCGGGACAGGGAAGCTTTCTTT. Protein sequence: CASSQLRDREAFF. The full variable domain, completed using reference TRBV7-2 and TRBJ1-1, is GAGVSQSPSNKVTEKGKDVELRCDPISGHTALYWYRQSLGQGLEFLIYFQGNSAPDKSGLPSDRFSAERTGGSVSTLTIQRTQQEDSAVYLCASSQLRDREAFFGQGTRLTVV.

The chain employs TRBV7-6 and TRBJ1-5, with TRBD1 as a possible D gene (5 bases). Germline V lookup: CDR1 SGHVS, CDR2 FNYEAQ. The CDR3 is 15 residues long. The V end lost 5 bases, the J end lost 4 bases, and 15 bases lay between the germline ends. The CDR3 bases are TGTGCCAGCAGCCCCCAGGGTGTGGGGAATCAGCCCCAGCATTTT. It codes for CASSPQGVGNQPQHF. The complete variable domain, with remaining parts taken from reference TRBV7-6 and TRBJ1-5, reads GAGVSQSPRYKVTKRGQDVALRCDPISGHVSLYWYRQALGQGPEFLTYFNYEAQQDKSGLPNDRFSAERPEGSISTLTIQRTEQRDSAMYRCASSPQGVGNQPQHFGDGTRLSIL.

This sequence joins TRBV4-2 and TRBJ1-1, with D perhaps TRBD1 (6 bases). The V gene's germline CDR1 is LGHNA and CDR2 YNFKEQ. The CDR3 runs to 15 residues. V lost 2 bases and J 2 bases, leaving 12 bases between the germline ends. The DNA of the CDR3 is TGTGCCAGCAGCCAATGGACAGCCATAAACACTGAAGCTTTCTTT. The encoded protein is CASSQWTAINTEAFF.

V and J are TRBV7-3 and TRBJ2-1, with 11 positions matching TRBD2. The CDR3 spans 15 residues. Losses at the gene ends were 5 bases for V and 7 bases for J; bases not matched to a gene: 7. CDR1 and CDR2 (germline): SGHTA, FQGTGA. The CDR3 DNA reads as TGTGCCAGCAGCCGCACTAGCGGGAGCATGAATGAGCAGTTCTTC. As protein: CASSRTSGSMNEQFF.

V usage is TRBV13 and J usage is TRBJ1-3; no firm D call. Germline assignment: CDR1 PRHDT and CDR2 FYEKMQ (reference sequence). Between the trimmed V and J ends, which lost 5 bases and 3 bases, there was a span of 8 bases. This CDR3 comprises 13 residues. CDR3 amino acids: CASSPLFGNTIYF. CDR3 in DNA: TGTGCCAGCAGCCCCCTTTTTGGAAACACCATATATTTT.

The chain links TRBV5-1 to TRBJ1-2; possibly TRBD1 for D (5 bases). CDR3 length equals 13 residues. Trimming removed 1 base from V and 6 bases from J, with 10 bases in between. Germline V gene data show CDR1 as SGHRS and CDR2 as YFSETQ. The chain's CDR3 is CASSLFQGDGYTF. The CDR3 nucleotides are TGCGCCAGCAGCTTGTTCCAGGGCGATGGCTACACCTTC.

The rearrangement uses TRBV10-3 and TRBJ1-5, with unresolved D. V was trimmed by 2 bases and J by 1 base, leaving 3 bases between them. The CDR3 spans 13 residues. Germline-derived CDR1 and CDR2 are ENHRY and SYGVKD. CDR3 in amino acids: CAISEASNQPQHF. The CDR3 DNA sequence: TGTGCCATCAGTGAGGCGAGCAATCAGCCCCAGCATTTT.

This clone showed up just a few times. The CDR3 sequence is CASSQERQGPGYTF. The CDR3 region has the DNA TGTGCCAGCAGCCAAGAGAGACAGGGTCCTGGCTACACCTTC. The rearrangement links TRBV4-2 to TRBJ1-2; 7 nucleotides line up with TRBD1. The germline CDR1 and CDR2 sequences are LGHNA and YNFKEQ. CDR3 length equals 14 residues. Trimming removed 0 bases from V and 7 bases from J; junction bases left unmatched: 5.

The chain uses TRBV28 and TRBJ1-2; D might be TRBD1 (6 bases). CDR3 size: 13 residues. The germline CDR1 and CDR2 sequences are MDHEN and SYDVKM. Trimming removed 4 bases at V and 8 bases at J, with 14 bases between. CDR3 DNA: TGTGCCAGCAGTTCGAACAGGGATAAGGGCTACACCTTC. Translation gives CASSSNRDKGYTF.

The gene calls are TRBV20-1 and TRBJ1-5; no definite D call. Between the trimmed V and J ends, which lost 6 bases and 10 bases, there was a span of 13 bases. Germline assignment: CDR1 DFQATT and CDR2 SNEGSKA (reference sequence). CDR3 length: 11 residues. The CDR3 region is CSAPPQAPQHF. CDR3 coding DNA: TGCAGTGCCCCTCCCCAGGCCCCCCAGCATTTT.

This rearrangement joins TRBV28 to TRBJ2-1; a possible D gene is TRBD2 (5 bases). Trimming took off 8 bases at V and 6 bases at J, with 14 bases between the two ends. Germline V gene data show CDR1 as MDHEN and CDR2 as SYDVKM. The CDR3 length is 13 residues. Here the CDR3 reads CASGHGSSNEQFF. The CDR3 region has the DNA TGTGCCAGCGGTCATGGGAGCTCCAATGAGCAGTTCTTC.

The chain carries TRBV2 and TRBJ2-2, with 8 nucleotides matching TRBD2. J was trimmed by 1 base and V by 5 bases; bases with no gene match: 3. The germline CDR1 and CDR2 sequences are SNHLY and FYNNEI. The CDR3 has 15 amino acids. Written as DNA, the CDR3 is TGTGCCAGCAGTCAGCTAGCGGGGAACACCGGGGAGCTGTTTTTT. It encodes CASSQLAGNTGELFF. The full variable domain, rest sourced from reference TRBV2 and TRBJ2-2, is EPEVTQTPSHQVTQMGQEVILRCVPISNHLYFYWYRQILGQKVEFLVSFYNNEISEKSEIFDDQFSVERPDGSNFTLKIRSTKLEDSAMYFCASSQLAGNTGELFFGEGSRLTVL.

This clone was counted only a few times. Other nucleotide sequences from this sample produce the same CDR3. The chain recombines TRBV20-1 with TRBJ2-7, with D maybe TRBD1 (6 bases). CDR1 is DFQATT and CDR2 is SNEGSKA in the germline V gene (reference sequence). V dropped 3 bases and J dropped 0 bases, with 12 bases sitting between them. The CDR3 totals 14 residues. The CDR3, as DNA: TGCAGTGCTAGTAGGGCAGGGGCCTCCTACGAGCAGTACTTC. Its translation: CSASRAGASYEQYF.

The chain uses TRBV5-6 and TRBJ1-2; D ambiguous. The CDR3 contains 13 residues. Trimming took off 4 bases at V and 4 bases at J, with 11 bases between the two ends. CDR1 is SGHDT and CDR2 is YYEEEE in the germline V gene. The chain's CDR3 is CASSPGRSYGYTF. In nucleotides, the CDR3 is TGTGCCAGCAGCCCGGGGAGGTCCTATGGCTACACCTTC.

This sequence joins TRBV29-1 and TRBJ1-2, with unresolved D. The CDR3 contains 12 residues. Germline assignment: CDR1 SQVTM and CDR2 ANQGSEA. V dropped 1 base and J dropped 7 bases, with 10 bases sitting between them. CDR3 coding DNA: TGCAGCGTTGAAGCCGGGGAGAGTGGCTACACCTTC. Amino acids: CSVEAGESGYTF.

J is TRBJ1-5 and V is TRBV28; D might be TRBD1 (6 bases). The ends were cut back, 8 bases at V and 7 bases at J, with 18 bases in the middle. This CDR3 comprises 14 residues. From germline, CDR1 is MDHEN and CDR2 SYDVKM. Here the CDR3 reads CASGVSWTAQPQHF. Written as DNA, the CDR3 is TGTGCCAGCGGCGTATCATGGACAGCGCAGCCCCAGCATTTT.

The genes are TRBV6-5 and TRBJ1-5; TRBD1 matches 8 bases. V trimming: 5 bases; J trimming: 7 bases; junction bases outside the gene matches: 10. CDR3 length equals 15 residues. Germline V gives CDR1 MNHEY, CDR2 SVGAGI. The CDR3 protein is CASSPWAGGWQPQHF. The CDR3 DNA reads TGTGCCAGCAGTCCCTGGGCAGGGGGCTGGCAGCCCCAGCATTTT.